Listed here is a single T cell receptor (beta chain). Its antigen is not identified. Combining a sample-barcoded 5' primer with a J-beta primer mix, a second PCR ran for about 6 to 12 cycles. From the 5' RACE reads, TCRdb called clonotypes with MiXCR, one entry per CDR3 protein. This table has some 1.6 million distinct CDR3 sequences, 30% to 40% appearing once. This specimen comes from a study of blood T cells in healthy people across ages. Findings of the study overall: Donor CMV status, an unknown factor, possibly confounded changes in expanded clonotypes.

J lost 7 bases, V lost 0 bases, and 8 bases had no gene match. This CDR3 contains 16 residues. Germline V gives CDR1 SGHRS, CDR2 YFSETQ. The chain combines TRBV5-1 with TRBJ2-1; 9 nucleotides line up with TRBD1. Material for sequencing was blood. The sequence came from a woman between 25 and 40 years old in good health. The CDR3 bases are TGCGCCAGCAGCTTGGCCCCGGGACAGGGTGTGAATGAGCAGTTCTTC. This gives the protein CASSLAPGQGVNEQFF.